The 19 T cell receptor beta chains given below trace back to one sample, sequenced in a study of cytomegalovirus exposure and HLA in healthy donors. The PCR was carried out with 60 Vbeta primers and 13 Jbeta primers. Assay: immunoSEQ multiplex PCR; the TCRdb copy retains only in-frame clones and omits some. The repertoire includes fewer than 250,000 clones, approximately 82% of them detected once, and around 1.6% sits in the top ten. The specimen was PBMCs. The receptors stem from a man aged 35-49 years in good health and CMV-seropositive.

This chain joins TRBV7-8 and TRBJ2-7, with D perhaps matching TRBD2 (5 bases). V was clipped by 1 base and J by 4 bases, with 8 bases between them. The CDR3 runs to 13 residues. Germline values: CDR1 SGHVS, CDR2 FQNEAQ. The CDR3 sequence is CASSLGAGYEQYF. The CDR3 nucleotides read TGTGCCAGCAGCTTAGGTGCGGGTTACGAGCAGTACTTC.

The chain links TRBV9 to TRBJ2-5; D remains unclear. V lost 2 bases to trimming and J lost 4 bases, with 15 bases between them. Germline assignment: CDR1 SGDLS and CDR2 YYNGEE. The CDR3 consists of 15 residues. Here the CDR3 DNA reads TGTGCCAGCAGCGTTTCGCCATCATCTACAGAGACCCAGTACTTC. Translation: CASSVSPSSTETQYF.

The chain employs TRBV9 and TRBJ2-5; 12 nucleotides line up with TRBD2. TRBJ2-7 matches the DNA end more closely, so the J call is doubtful. The CDR3 extends over 14 amino acids. Germline CDR1 reads SGDLS; CDR2 reads YYNGEE. The CDR3 bases are TGTGCCAGCAGCGCCGGGACTAGCGGGTACGAGCAGTACTTC. Residues: CASSAGTSGYEQYF.

The chain links TRBV9 to TRBJ2-1; the D gene is possibly TRBD2 (6 bases). V lost 0 bases and J lost 10, with 11 bases in between. This CDR3 contains 13 residues. Per germline, CDR1 SGDLS and CDR2 YYNGEE. CDR3 sequence reads: CASSVEGGREQFF. The DNA for the CDR3 is TGTGCCAGCAGCGTAGAGGGAGGCAGGGAGCAGTTCTTC.

The chain links TRBV7-3 to TRBJ1-1; D not resolved. The germline CDR1 and CDR2 sequences are SGHTA and FQGTGA. Trimming removed 6 bases from V and 7 bases from J, with 18 bases in between. This CDR3 has 14 residues. The CDR3 protein is CASRTTPGGLEAFF. The CDR3 DNA reads as TGTGCCAGCAGGACTACCCCGGGAGGGCTTGAAGCTTTCTTT.

V is TRBV30 and J is TRBJ1-1; 7 bases agree with TRBD1. Germline-derived CDR1 and CDR2 are GTSNPN and SVGIG (reference sequence). The CDR3 totals 15 residues. Trimming cost V 2 bases and J 5 bases; bases outside gene matches: 11. CDR3 nucleotides: TGTGCCTGGAGTACCTATAAGACAGGGCGTACTGAAGCTTTCTTT. Amino acid sequence: CAWSTYKTGRTEAFF.

On this clone itself: Within the sample, other DNA sequences also encode this same CDR3. The chain links TRBV14 to TRBJ2-7; 7 bases are a match to TRBD1. The length of the CDR3 is 15 residues. Trimming cost V 2 bases and J 2 bases; bases outside gene matches: 6. Germline V CDR1 and CDR2: SGHDN, FVKESK. CDR3 sequence reads: CASSQTGETPYEQYF. The CDR3 region has the DNA TGTGCCAGCAGCCAAACAGGGGAGACACCCTACGAGCAGTACTTC.

A few counts support this clone. The gene calls are TRBV11-3 and TRBJ1-1; unclear D gene. Trimming pared 5 bases from V and 4 bases from J, leaving 14 bases between. The CDR3 extends over 14 amino acids. The V gene's germline CDR1 is SGHNT and CDR2 YENEEA. CDR3: CASSEDRGGTEAFF. The DNA for the CDR3 is TGTGCCAGCAGCGAGGACCGAGGAGGCACTGAAGCTTTCTTT. The full variable domain, its missing parts supplied by reference TRBV11-3 and TRBJ1-1, is EAGVVQSPRYKIIEKKQPVAFWCNPISGHNTLYWYLQNLGQGPELLIRYENEEAVDDSQLPKDRFSAERLKGVDSTLKIQPAELGDSAVYLCASSEDRGGTEAFFGQGTRLTVV.

This clone was recorded many times. This sequence joins TRBV27 and TRBJ1-1; D gene uncertain. CDR1 is MNHEY, CDR2 SMNVEV, per germline (reference sequence). This CDR3 has 16 amino acids. Trimming took off 5 bases at V and 1 base at J, with 17 bases between the two ends. CDR3 bases: TGTGCCAGCAGTCCCCGGAGGGCACCGTCGAACACTGAAGCTTTCTTT. This codes for CASSPRRAPSNTEAFF.

This chain links TRBV14 with TRBJ2-3; D possibly corresponds to TRBD2 (5 bases). CDR1 and CDR2 from the germline V gene are SGHDN and FVKESK. CDR3 length: 15 residues. V dropped 0 bases and J dropped 3 bases, with 10 bases sitting between them. CDR3: CASSQDEGWTDTQYF. The CDR3 DNA reads TGTGCCAGCAGCCAAGATGAGGGTTGGACAGATACGCAGTATTTT.

V gene TRBV7-9 combines with J gene TRBJ2-3, with 7 positions matching TRBD1. The germline V gene encodes CDR1 SEHNR and CDR2 FQNEAQ (reference sequence). CDR3 length equals 15 residues. Trimming at V came to 5 bases and at J to 3 bases, leaving 8 bases not matched to a gene. The CDR3 DNA reads as TGTGCCAGCAGCCGCTTACAGGGGCCAACAGATACGCAGTATTTT. Its translation: CASSRLQGPTDTQYF. The entire variable domain, with the rest obtained from reference TRBV7-9 and TRBJ2-3, is as follows: DTGVSQNPRHKITKRGQNVTFRCDPISEHNRLYWYRQTLGQGPEFLTYFQNEAQLEKSRLLSDRFSAERPKGSFSTLEIQRTEQGDSAMYLCASSRLQGPTDTQYFGPGTRLTVL.

The rearrangement joins TRBV27 to TRBJ2-1; 10 nucleotides match TRBD1. CDR3 size: 17 residues. Per germline, CDR1 MNHEY and CDR2 SMNVEV (reference sequence). Trimming cost V 5 bases and J 1 base; bases outside gene matches: 8. The CDR3 sequence is CASSTNKGQGSYNEQFF. The CDR3 DNA reads as TGTGCCAGCAGTACAAACAAGGGACAGGGGTCCTACAATGAGCAGTTCTTC.

DNA for the CDR3: TGTGCCAGCAGTAGGCTGGAAACAGATGTGAACACTGAAGCTTTCTTT. Translated: CASSRLETDVNTEAFF. This sequence joins TRBV28 and TRBJ1-1; D uncertain. Per the germline V gene, CDR1 is MDHEN and CDR2 is SYDVKM. CDR3 size: 16 residues. The ends were cut back, 5 bases at V and 0 bases at J, with 16 bases in the middle.

The chain couples TRBV6-5 to TRBJ2-3; 8 nucleotides align to TRBD2. V lost 6 bases, J lost 1 base, and 6 bases stayed unmatched. The CDR3 covers 15 residues. The germline V gene has CDR1 MNHEY and CDR2 SVGAGI. In nucleotides, the CDR3 is TGTGCCAGCAGGCCGGGAGGGCCGGGCACAGATACGCAGTATTTT. Translating it yields CASRPGGPGTDTQYF.

The chain employs TRBV7-6 and TRBJ2-7; 7 bases agree with TRBD1. V was pared by 5 bases and J by 2 bases, with 9 bases of the junction left unmatched. Germline CDR1 reads SGHVS; CDR2 reads FNYEAQ. The CDR3 consists of 15 residues. This CDR3 reads CASSRDSGAAYEQYF. The CDR3, as DNA: TGTGCCAGCAGCCGGGACAGCGGTGCAGCCTACGAGCAGTACTTC.

This clone came up once. The J gene is TRBJ1-2, the V gene TRBV7-8; D gene ambiguous. The CDR3 runs to 14 residues. The V end lost 1 base, the J end lost 4 bases, and 10 bases lay between the germline ends. The V gene's germline CDR1 is SGHVS and CDR2 FQNEAQ. CDR3 sequence (DNA): TGTGCCAGCAGCTTAGGACCGATAGCCTATGGCTACACCTTC. It translates to CASSLGPIAYGYTF.

This clone has only a few counts. CDR3 sequence: CASSFGGGLETQYF. The CDR3 DNA reads as TGTGCCAGCAGCTTCGGAGGGGGCTTAGAGACCCAGTACTTC. The chain uses TRBV5-4 and TRBJ2-5, with D maybe TRBD1 (7 bases). Germline V gene lookup returns CDR1 SGHNT and CDR2 YYREEE (reference sequence). V lost 2 bases, J lost 4 bases, and 12 bases lay in between. The CDR3 is 14 residues long.

The chain links TRBV4-1 to TRBJ1-5, with 7 bases identical to TRBD1. CDR3 length: 15 residues. V lost 1 base and J lost 11; bases outside the gene matches: 11. Per the germline V gene, CDR1 is MGHRA and CDR2 is YSYEKL. CDR3: CASSQGWGQIATQHF. The DNA of the CDR3 is TGCGCCAGCAGCCAAGGTTGGGGACAGATCGCGACCCAGCATTTT.

The CDR3 spells CASSRDRGLPGYEQYF. CDR3 in DNA: TGTGCCAGCAGCAGGGACAGGGGGCTTCCCGGCTACGAGCAGTACTTC. The rearrangement uses TRBV28 and TRBJ2-7; 12 nucleotides agree with TRBD1. This CDR3 has 16 amino acids. Germline loops: CDR1 MDHEN, CDR2 SYDVKM. Losses at the gene ends were 6 bases for V and 3 bases for J; bases not matched to a gene: 9.